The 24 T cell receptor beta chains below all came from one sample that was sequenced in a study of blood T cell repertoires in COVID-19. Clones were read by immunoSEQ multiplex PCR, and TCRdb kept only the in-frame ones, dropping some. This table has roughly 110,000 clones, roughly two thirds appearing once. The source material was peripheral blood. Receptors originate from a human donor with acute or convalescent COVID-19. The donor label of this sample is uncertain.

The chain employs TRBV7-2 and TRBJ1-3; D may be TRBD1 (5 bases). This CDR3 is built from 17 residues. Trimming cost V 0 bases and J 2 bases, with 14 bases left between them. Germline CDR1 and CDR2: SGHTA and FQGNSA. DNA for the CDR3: TGTGCCAGCAGCTTAGCGCGGGGGGGAAAGGCTGGAAACACCATATATTTT. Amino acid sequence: CASSLARGGKAGNTIYF. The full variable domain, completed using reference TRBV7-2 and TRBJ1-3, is GAGVSQSPSNKVTEKGKDVELRCDPISGHTALYWYRQSLGQGLEFLIYFQGNSAPDKSGLPSDRFSAERTGGSVSTLTIQRTQQEDSAVYLCASSLARGGKAGNTIYFGEGSWLTVV.

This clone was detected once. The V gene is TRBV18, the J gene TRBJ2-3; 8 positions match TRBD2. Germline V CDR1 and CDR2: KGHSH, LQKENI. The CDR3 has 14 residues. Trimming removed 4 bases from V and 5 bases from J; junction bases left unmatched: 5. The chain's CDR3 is CASSLGLDRDTQYF. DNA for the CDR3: TGTGCCAGCTCACTGGGACTAGATCGAGATACGCAGTATTTT.

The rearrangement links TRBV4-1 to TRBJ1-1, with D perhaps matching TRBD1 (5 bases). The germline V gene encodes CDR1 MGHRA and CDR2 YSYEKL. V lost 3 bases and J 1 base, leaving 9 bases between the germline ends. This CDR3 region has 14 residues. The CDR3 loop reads CASSQGDWNTEAFF. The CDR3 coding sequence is TGCGCCAGCAGCCAGGGGGACTGGAACACTGAAGCTTTCTTT.

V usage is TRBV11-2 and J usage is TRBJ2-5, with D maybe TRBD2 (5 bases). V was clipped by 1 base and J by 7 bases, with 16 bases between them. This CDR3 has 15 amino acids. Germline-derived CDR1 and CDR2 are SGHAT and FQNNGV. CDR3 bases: TGTGCCAGCAGCTTAGCCAAGGACTCGGTGGGGACCCAGTACTTC. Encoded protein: CASSLAKDSVGTQYF.

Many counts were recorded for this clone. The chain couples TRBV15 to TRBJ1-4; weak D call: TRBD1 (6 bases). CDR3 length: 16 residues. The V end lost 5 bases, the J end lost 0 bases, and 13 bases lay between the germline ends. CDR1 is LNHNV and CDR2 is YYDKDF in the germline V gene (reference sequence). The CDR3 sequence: CATSDAGTSTNEKLFF. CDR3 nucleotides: TGTGCCACCAGCGATGCCGGGACATCAACTAATGAAAAACTGTTTTTT.

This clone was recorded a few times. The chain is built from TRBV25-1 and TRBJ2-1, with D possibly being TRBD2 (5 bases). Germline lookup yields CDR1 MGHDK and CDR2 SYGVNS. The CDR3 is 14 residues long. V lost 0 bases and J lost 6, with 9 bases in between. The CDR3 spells CASSEYTGFNEQFF. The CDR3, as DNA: TGTGCCAGCAGTGAATATACGGGGTTCAATGAGCAGTTCTTC.

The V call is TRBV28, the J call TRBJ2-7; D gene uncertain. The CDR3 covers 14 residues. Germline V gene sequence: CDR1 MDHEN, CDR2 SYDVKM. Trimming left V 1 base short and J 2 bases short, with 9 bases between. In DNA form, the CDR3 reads TGTGCCAGCAGTTTATATTCAGAAACCTACGAGCAGTACGTC. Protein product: CASSLYSETYEQYV.

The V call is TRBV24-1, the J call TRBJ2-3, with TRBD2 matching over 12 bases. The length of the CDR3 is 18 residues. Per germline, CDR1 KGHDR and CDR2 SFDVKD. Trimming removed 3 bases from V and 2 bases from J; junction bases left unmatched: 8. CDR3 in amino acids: CATSDPRTSGVNTDTQYF. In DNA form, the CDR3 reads TGTGCCACCAGTGATCCCCGGACTAGCGGGGTGAACACAGATACGCAGTATTTT.

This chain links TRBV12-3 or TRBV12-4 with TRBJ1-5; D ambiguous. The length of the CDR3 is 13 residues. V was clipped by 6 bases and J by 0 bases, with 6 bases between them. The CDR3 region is CASSVNSNQPQHF. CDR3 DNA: TGTGCCAGCAGCGTAAATAGCAATCAGCCCCAGCATTTT.

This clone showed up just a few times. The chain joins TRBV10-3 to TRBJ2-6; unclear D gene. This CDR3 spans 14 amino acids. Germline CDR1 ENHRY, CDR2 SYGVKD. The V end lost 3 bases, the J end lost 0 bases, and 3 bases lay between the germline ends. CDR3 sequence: CAISDGSGANVLTF. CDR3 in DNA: TGTGCCATCAGTGACGGCTCTGGGGCCAACGTCCTGACTTTC.

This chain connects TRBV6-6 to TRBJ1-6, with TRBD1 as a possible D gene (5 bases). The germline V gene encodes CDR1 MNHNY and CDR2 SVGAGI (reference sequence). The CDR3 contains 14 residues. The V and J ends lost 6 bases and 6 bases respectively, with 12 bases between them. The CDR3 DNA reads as TGTGCCAGCAGAGGACGGGGGAGTAATTCACCCCTCCACTTT. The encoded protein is CASRGRGSNSPLHF.

The CDR3 DNA follows: TGTGCCAGCAGCCCGGGACAGGGAGGGCATCAGCCCCAGCATTTT. Translated, it gives CASSPGQGGHQPQHF. V and J are TRBV2 and TRBJ1-5; 9 bases are shared with TRBD1. CDR1 is SNHLY and CDR2 is FYNNEI in the germline V gene. The CDR3 is made up of 15 amino acids. V trimming: 6 bases; J trimming: 5 bases; junction bases outside the gene matches: 8.

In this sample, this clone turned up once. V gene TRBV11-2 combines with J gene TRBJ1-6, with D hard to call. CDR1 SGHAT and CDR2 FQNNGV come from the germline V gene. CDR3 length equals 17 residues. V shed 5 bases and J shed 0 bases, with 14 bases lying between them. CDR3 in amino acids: CASSPRWRSSYNSPLHF. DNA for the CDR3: TGTGCCAGCAGCCCCCGGTGGAGGAGCTCCTATAATTCACCCCTCCACTTT.

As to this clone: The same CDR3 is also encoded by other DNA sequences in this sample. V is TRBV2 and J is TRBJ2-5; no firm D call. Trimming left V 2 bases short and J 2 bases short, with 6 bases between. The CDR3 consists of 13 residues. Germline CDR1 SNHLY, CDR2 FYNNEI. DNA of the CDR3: TGTGCCAGCAGTGAATCCGTTCAAGAGACCCAGTACTTC. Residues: CASSESVQETQYF.

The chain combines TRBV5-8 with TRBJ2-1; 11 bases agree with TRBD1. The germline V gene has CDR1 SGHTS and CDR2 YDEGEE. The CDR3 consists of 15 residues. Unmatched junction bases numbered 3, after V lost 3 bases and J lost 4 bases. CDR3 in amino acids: CASSWDRGRYNEQFF. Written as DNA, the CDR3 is TGTGCCAGCAGCTGGGACAGGGGGAGATACAATGAGCAGTTCTTC.

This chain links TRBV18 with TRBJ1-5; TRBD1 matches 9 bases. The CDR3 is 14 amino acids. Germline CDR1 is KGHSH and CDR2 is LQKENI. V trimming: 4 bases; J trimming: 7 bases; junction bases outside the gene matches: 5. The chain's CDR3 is CASSLGTGQQPQHF. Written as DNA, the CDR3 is TGTGCCAGCTCACTCGGGACAGGGCAACAGCCCCAGCATTTT.

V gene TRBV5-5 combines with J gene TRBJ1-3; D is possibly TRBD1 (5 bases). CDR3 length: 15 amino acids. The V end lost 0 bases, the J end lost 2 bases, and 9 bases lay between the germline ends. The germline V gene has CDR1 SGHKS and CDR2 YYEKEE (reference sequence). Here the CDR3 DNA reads TGTGCCAGCAGCTTGGGGTACAGGACTGGAAACACCATATATTTT. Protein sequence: CASSLGYRTGNTIYF.

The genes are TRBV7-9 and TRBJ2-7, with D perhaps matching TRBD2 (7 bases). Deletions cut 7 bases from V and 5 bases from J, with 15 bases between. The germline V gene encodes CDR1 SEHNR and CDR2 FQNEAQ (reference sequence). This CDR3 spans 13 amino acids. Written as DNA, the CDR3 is TGTGCCAGCACTTACGTGGGGGGGCACGAGCAGTACTTC. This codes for CASTYVGGHEQYF.

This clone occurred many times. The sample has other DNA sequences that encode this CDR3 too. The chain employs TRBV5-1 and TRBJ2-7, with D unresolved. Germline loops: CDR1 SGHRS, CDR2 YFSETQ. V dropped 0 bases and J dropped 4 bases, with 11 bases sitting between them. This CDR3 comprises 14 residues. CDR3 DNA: TGCGCCAGCAGCTTGGTTGTGTCTCCTTACGAGCAGTACTTC. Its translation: CASSLVVSPYEQYF.

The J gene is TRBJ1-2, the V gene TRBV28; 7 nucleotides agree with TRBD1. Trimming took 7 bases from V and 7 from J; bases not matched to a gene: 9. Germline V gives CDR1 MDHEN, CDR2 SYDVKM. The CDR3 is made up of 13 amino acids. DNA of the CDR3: TGTGCCAGCACCTTAGGACAGGCTAGTGGCTACACCTTC. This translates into CASTLGQASGYTF.

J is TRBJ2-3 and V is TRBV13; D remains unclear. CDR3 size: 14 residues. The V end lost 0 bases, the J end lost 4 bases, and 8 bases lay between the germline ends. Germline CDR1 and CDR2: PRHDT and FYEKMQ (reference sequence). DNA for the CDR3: TGTGCCAGCAGCTTAGGTGGCCCCCCAGATACGCAGTATTTT. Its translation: CASSLGGPPDTQYF.

CDR3 loop: CSAIDRAEAFF. The CDR3 DNA sequence: TGCAGTGCCATCGACAGGGCTGAAGCTTTCTTT. The gene calls are TRBV20-1 and TRBJ1-1; 7 nucleotides align to TRBD1. J lost 6 bases, V lost 6 bases, and 4 bases had no gene match. Per germline, CDR1 DFQATT and CDR2 SNEGSKA (reference sequence). The CDR3 sequence is 11 residues long.

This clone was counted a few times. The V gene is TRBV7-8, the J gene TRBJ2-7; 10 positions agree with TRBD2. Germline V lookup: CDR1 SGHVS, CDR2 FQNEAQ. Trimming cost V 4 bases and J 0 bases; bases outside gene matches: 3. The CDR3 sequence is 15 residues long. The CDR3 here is CASSSGLAASYEQYF. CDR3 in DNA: TGTGCCAGCAGCTCCGGACTAGCGGCCTCCTACGAGCAGTACTTC.

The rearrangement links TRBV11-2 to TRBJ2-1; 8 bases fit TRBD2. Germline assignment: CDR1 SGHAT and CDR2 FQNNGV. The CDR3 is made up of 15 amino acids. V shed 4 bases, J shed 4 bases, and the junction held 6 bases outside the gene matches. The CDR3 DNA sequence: TGTGCCAGCAGCTCCCACGGCGGGGGGTACAATGAGCAGTTCTTC. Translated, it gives CASSSHGGGYNEQFF.